The 6 T cell receptor beta chains below all came from one sample that was sequenced in a study of blood T cell repertoires in COVID-19. TCRdb's copy holds only in-frame clones and misses some; the assay was immunoSEQ multiplex PCR. The data show just over 300,000 clones, around 86% seen once. Material: PBMCs or T cells enriched from blood (not recorded which). These receptors were collected from a man between 25 and 39 years old who had recovered from COVID-19.

The J gene is TRBJ1-1, the V gene TRBV30; D may be TRBD1 (5 bases). Trimming pared 0 bases from V and 6 bases from J, leaving 14 bases between. Germline CDR1 GTSNPN, CDR2 SVGIG (reference sequence). The length of the CDR3 is 14 residues. The CDR3 DNA reads as TGTGCCTGGAGTGTGGCCCCCCCGACAGCTGAAGCTTTCTTT. The encoded protein is CAWSVAPPTAEAFF.

This chain joins TRBV3-1 (or the pseudogene TRBV3-2) and TRBJ2-2; TRBD1 agrees at 9 bases. The V segment lost 4 bases and the J segment 3 bases; nucleotides outside the gene matches: 3. The CDR3 spans 15 residues. Looked up from germline, CDR1 is LGHDT and CDR2 is YNNKEL (reference sequence). CDR3 coding DNA: TGTGCCAGCAGCCGGCGGGACAGGGACACCGGGGAGCTGTTTTTT. As protein: CASSRRDRDTGELFF.

The gene calls are TRBV6-6 and TRBJ2-2; 7 bases line up with TRBD2. This CDR3 is built from 14 residues. Germline CDR1 is MNHNY and CDR2 is SVGAGI (reference sequence). The ends lost 5 bases at V and 3 bases at J; junction bases unmatched: 3. The CDR3 nucleotides read TGTGCCAGCAGTAGACTAGCTGACACCGGGGAGCTGTTTTTT. It specifies CASSRLADTGELFF.

The chain employs TRBV4-1 and TRBJ2-7; TRBD1 matches 7 bases. There are 14 residues in the CDR3. With V trimmed by 4 bases and J by 5 bases, 8 bases remained unmatched. Looked up from germline, CDR1 is MGHRA and CDR2 is YSYEKL. The CDR3 sequence: CASSPRTGGDEQYF. CDR3 nucleotide sequence: TGCGCCAGCAGCCCCCGGACAGGTGGTGACGAGCAGTACTTC.

The chain recombines TRBV11-2 with TRBJ2-1, with TRBD2 matching over 8 bases. The CDR3 has 17 residues. Unmatched junction bases numbered 15, after V lost 4 bases and J lost 7 bases. Germline V gene lookup returns CDR1 SGHAT and CDR2 FQNNGV. The CDR3 nucleotides read TGTGCCAGCAGCTCGATTGTGCGGGAGGAGGTTAGGAATGAGCAGTTCTTC. Translating it yields CASSSIVREEVRNEQFF.

This sequence joins TRBV21-1 and TRBJ2-7; the tabulated D call, TRBD2, remains unverified against the DNA. TRBV21-1 is listed as a pseudogene. The CDR3 is made up of 16 amino acids. CDR3 nucleotides: TGTGCCAGCAGCAAGGGGTGCGGGAGGGCCCTAGGCGAGCAGTACTTC. Translating gives CASSKGCGRALGEQYF.